A selection of T cell receptor beta chains follows, all from one sample in a study of tumor-infiltrating lymphocytes in primary liver carcinoma. TCRdb re-derived calls from the multiplex PCR reads in MiXCR, one entry per CDR3 protein. The sample contains about 120,000 distinct CDR3 sequences, 55% to 65% of which appear only once. Specimen: liver tumor tissue from sampling region 1. Receptor source: a woman aged 55-69 years with primary liver carcinoma and hepatitis B virus infection. CDR3s include the opening cysteine and the closing phenylalanine or tryptophan. D genes are given only for firm matches. Part of the rows lack a size; the others show once, few, many or a class for expanded clones.

TRBV11-2	TRBJ2-3	TRBD2	once	TGTGCCAGTAGACTAGAGGCGGGAGGCATAGATATGCAGTATTTT	CASRLEAGGIDMQYF
TRBV1	TRBJ2-7	.	.	TGCACCAGCAGCGAAGGACTAGCGGGTGCCTCACAGCAAGGTTACGAGCAGTACTTC	CTSSEGLAGASQQGYEQYF
TRBV11-2	TRBJ2-5	.	many	TGTGCCAGCAGCTTAGATTTAGGACTGTCGACCCAGTACTTC	CASSLDLGLSTQYF
TRBV7-9	TRBJ2-5	TRBD2	.	TGTGCCAGCAGCTTTACAGCGGGAGGATCGGGAGAGACCAAGTACTTC	CASSFTAGGSGETKYF
TRBV30	TRBJ2-1	TRBD2	.	TGTGCCTCGAGTGTAACTAGCGGGACCTACAATGAGCAGCTCTTC	CASSVTSGTYNEQLF
TRBV6-5	TRBJ1-6	.	.	TGTGCCAACAGTTACTTGGAAACGCGGGATTCACCCTTCCACTTT	CANSYLETRDSPFHF
TRBV7-9	TRBJ2-1	TRBD2	few	TGTGCCAGCAGCTTGTACGGGAGGGCCATTAGATATGAGCAGTTCTTC	CASSLYGRAIRYEQFF
TRBV10-3	TRBJ2-6	.	.	TGTGCCATCACCAGCGACCCTGACTCTGGGGCCAACGTCCTGACTTTC	CAITSDPDSGANVLTF
TRBV12-3/TRBV12-4	TRBJ2-1	TRBD2	.	TGTGCCAGCAGGTCCGGGACTAGCGGGAGAGGGGGGCGGGACAATGAGCAGTTCTTC	CASRSGTSGRGGRDNEQFF
TRBV5-1	TRBJ2-7	TRBD2	few	TGCGCCAGCAGCTTGGCGGGACTAGCGGGAGTCGACGAGCAGTACTTC	CASSLAGLAGVDEQYF
TRBV11-2	TRBJ2-4	.	.	TGTGCCAGCAGCCTACAGACATGGGATATAAACATTCAGTACTTC	CASSLQTWDINIQYF
TRBV14	TRBJ2-2	.	many	TGTGCCAGCAGCCTTCGGCTCGGGACTTTTACTACCGGGGAGCTGTTTTTT	CASSLRLGTFTTGELFF
TRBV4-1	TRBJ1-6	.	many	TGCGCCAGCAGCCCCGGGCGGAGTTCACCCCTCCACTTT	CASSPGRSSPLHF
TRBV29-1	TRBJ1-2	.	many	TGCAGCGTTGGACCAGGTGATGGCTACACCTTC	CSVGPGDGYTF
TRBV11-1	TRBJ2-1	.	.	TGTGCCAGCGGCCCTCCGAGCGGTGGTGAGCAGTTCTTC	CASGPPSGGEQFF
TRBV12-3/TRBV12-4	TRBJ1-2	.	.	TGTGCCAACAGGACCCGGGACAACGCCTATGTCTACACCTTC	CANRTRDNAYVYTF
TRBV9	TRBJ1-6	.	few	TGTGCCAGCAGCGTAGTGTCTGCCTCAGGGTCACCCCTCCACTTT	CASSVVSASGSPLHF
TRBV10-2	TRBJ2-3	.	many	TGCGCCAGCAGTGCCATACCACAGGGATCTGGGACAGATACGCAGTATTTT	CASSAIPQGSGTDTQYF
TRBV11-2	TRBJ2-2	TRBD2	.	TGTGCCAGCAGCTTGGGCCAGGGAAACAGCGGGGAGCTGATTTTT	CASSLGQGNSGELIF
TRBV6-1	TRBJ2-2	.	.	TGTGCCAGCGGTGCCTGGACAGAGAACACCGGGGAGCTGTTTTTT	CASGAWTENTGELFF
TRBV4-1	TRBJ2-7	TRBD2	many	TGCGCCAGCAGCCAAGGGTTGACTAGCGAGACCTACGAGCAGTACTTC	CASSQGLTSETYEQYF
TRBV6-2/TRBV6-3	TRBJ2-7	.	.	TGTGCCAGCAAGGACTATTCCTACGAGCAGTACTTC	CASKDYSYEQYF
TRBV5-1	TRBJ2-3	.	.	TGCGCCAGCAGCTTGGCCTCTTCTCTATCAGATACGCAGTATTTT	CASSLASSLSDTQYF
TRBV7-6	TRBJ2-1	TRBD2	.	TGTGTCAGCAGCCGTGCGGGGTCTAGCGGTGACAATGAGCAGTTCTTC	CVSSRAGSSGDNEQFF
TRBV7-9	TRBJ1-2	.	.	TGTGCCAGCAGCTTAGCAGAGCAAAACCTCGGGGGCTACACCTTC	CASSLAEQNLGGYTF
TRBV29-1	TRBJ1-1	TRBD1	many	TGCAGCGTGGGGGCCGGGACAGGGGCGGGAGCTTTCTTT	CSVGAGTGAGAFF
TRBV28	TRBJ1-2	.	few	TGTGCCAGCAAAGTTGGTGGGGGTGGAGGCTATGGCTACACCTTC	CASKVGGGGGYGYTF
TRBV11-2	TRBJ2-7	.	.	TGTGCCAGCAGCTTAGACCCTGTGCGGACCTACGAGCAGCACTTC	CASSLDPVRTYEQHF
TRBV5-4	TRBJ2-5	TRBD1	many	TGTGCCAGCAGTTCCGACCCTGACAGGGGGCTAGAGACCCAGTACTTC	CASSSDPDRGLETQYF